This record covers a single T cell receptor (beta chain). The Seattle patients joined while their infection was active and were tracked longitudinally afterward. The data derive from a study of blood T cell repertoires in COVID-19. Study-level background: Acute and convalescent COVID-19 samples came from the United States, Italy and Spain. Sources were T cells, B-cell-depleted T cells, or PBMCs; the material itself was cDNA or gDNA.

Sequencing used immunoSEQ multiplex PCR; TCRdb keeps in-frame clones, though not all of them. The sample records roughly 280,000 clones, around 86% being singletons. CDR1 is KGHDR, CDR2 SFDVKD, per germline. Deletions cut 9 bases from V and 4 bases from J, with 9 bases between. The CDR3 is 12 residues long. The origin of this receptor is a woman aged 55 to 70 with COVID-19, enrolled during active disease. Sequenced sample: peripheral blood. The chain joins TRBV24-1 to TRBJ2-1; a possible D gene is TRBD2 (5 bases). The chain's CDR3 is CATSRTYNEQFF. For the CDR3, the DNA is TGTGCCACCTCACGGACTTACAATGAGCAGTTCTTC.